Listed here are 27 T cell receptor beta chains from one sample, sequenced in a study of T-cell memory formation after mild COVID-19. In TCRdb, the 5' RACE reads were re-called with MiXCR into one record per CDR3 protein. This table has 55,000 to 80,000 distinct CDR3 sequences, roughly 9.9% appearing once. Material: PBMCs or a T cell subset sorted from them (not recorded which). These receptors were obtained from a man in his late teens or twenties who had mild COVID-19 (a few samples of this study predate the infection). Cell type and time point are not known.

The CDR3 is CASSLGRLPGAKNIQYF. The DNA for the CDR3 is TGTGCCAGCAGCTTAGGTCGCCTTCCCGGGGCCAAAAACATTCAGTACTTC. This sequence joins TRBV7-2 and TRBJ2-4; no definite D call. Trimming cost V 1 base and J 1 base, with 14 bases left between them. Germline assignment: CDR1 SGHTA and CDR2 FQGNSA. The CDR3 totals 17 residues. The variable domain in full, with the rest retrieved from reference TRBV7-2 and TRBJ2-4, is GAGVSQSPSNKVTEKGKDVELRCDPISGHTALYWYRQSLGQGLEFLIYFQGNSAPDKSGLPSDRFSAERTGGSVSTLTIQRTQQEDSAVYLCASSLGRLPGAKNIQYFGAGTRLSVL.

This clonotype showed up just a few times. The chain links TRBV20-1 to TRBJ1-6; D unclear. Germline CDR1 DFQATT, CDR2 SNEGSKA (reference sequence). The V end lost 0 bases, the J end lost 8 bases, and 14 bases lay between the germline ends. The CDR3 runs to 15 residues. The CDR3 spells CSARDGPGAYSPLHF. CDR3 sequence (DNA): TGCAGTGCTAGAGACGGACCAGGAGCTTATTCACCCCTCCACTTT.

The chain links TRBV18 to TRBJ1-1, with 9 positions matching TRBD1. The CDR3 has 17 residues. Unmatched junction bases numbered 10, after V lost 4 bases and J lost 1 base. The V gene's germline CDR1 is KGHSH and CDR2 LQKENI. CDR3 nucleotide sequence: TGTGCCAGCTCACAGGCCGGGACAGGGTTTCGGAACACTGAAGCTTTCTTT. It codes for CASSQAGTGFRNTEAFF.

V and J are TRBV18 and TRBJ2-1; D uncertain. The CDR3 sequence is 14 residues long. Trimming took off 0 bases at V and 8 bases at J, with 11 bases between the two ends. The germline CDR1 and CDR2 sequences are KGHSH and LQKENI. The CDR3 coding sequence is TGTGCCAGCTCACCACCGTCCAGGCCACATGAGCAGTTCTTC. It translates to CASSPPSRPHEQFF.

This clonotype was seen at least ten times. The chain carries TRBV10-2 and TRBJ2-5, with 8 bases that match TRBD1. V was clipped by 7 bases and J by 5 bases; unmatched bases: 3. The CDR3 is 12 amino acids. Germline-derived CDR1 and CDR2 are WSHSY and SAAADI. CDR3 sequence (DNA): TGCGCCAGCACAGGGGGCACGGAGACCCAGTACTTC. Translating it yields CASTGGTETQYF.

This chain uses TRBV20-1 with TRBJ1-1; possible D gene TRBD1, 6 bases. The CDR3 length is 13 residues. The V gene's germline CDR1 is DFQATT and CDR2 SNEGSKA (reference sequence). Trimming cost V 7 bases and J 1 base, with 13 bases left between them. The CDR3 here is CSGAKQGNTEAFF. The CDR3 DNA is TGCAGTGGAGCGAAACAGGGGAACACTGAAGCTTTCTTT.

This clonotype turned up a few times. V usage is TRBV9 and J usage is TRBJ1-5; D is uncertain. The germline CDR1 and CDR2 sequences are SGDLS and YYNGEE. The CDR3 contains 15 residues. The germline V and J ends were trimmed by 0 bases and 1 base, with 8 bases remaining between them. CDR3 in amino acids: CASSVGPDSNQPQHF. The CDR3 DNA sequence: TGTGCCAGCAGCGTAGGTCCGGACAGCAATCAGCCCCAGCATTTT.

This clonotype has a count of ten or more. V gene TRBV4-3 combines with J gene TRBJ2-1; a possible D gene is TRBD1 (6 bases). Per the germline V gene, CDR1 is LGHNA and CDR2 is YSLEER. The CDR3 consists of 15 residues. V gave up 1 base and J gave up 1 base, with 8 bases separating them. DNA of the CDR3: TGCGCCAGCAGCCAAGGGACAGCTTCCTACAATGAGCAGTTCTTC. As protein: CASSQGTASYNEQFF.

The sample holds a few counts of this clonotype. In DNA form, the CDR3 reads TGTGCCAGCAGCCACAGGGGGGATTCACCCCTCCACTTT. It is translated as CASSHRGDSPLHF. The chain employs TRBV9 and TRBJ1-6, with 8 bases lining up with TRBD1. The CDR3 has 13 amino acids. Per the germline V gene, CDR1 is SGDLS and CDR2 is YYNGEE. V gave up 4 bases and J gave up 8 bases; unmatched junction bases: 2.

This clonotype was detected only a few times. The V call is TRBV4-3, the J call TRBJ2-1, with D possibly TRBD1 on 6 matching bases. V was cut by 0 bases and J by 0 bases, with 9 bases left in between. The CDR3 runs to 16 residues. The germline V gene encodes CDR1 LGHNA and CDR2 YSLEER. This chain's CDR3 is CASSQEQGRSYNEQFF. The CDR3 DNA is TGCGCCAGCAGCCAAGAACAGGGTCGCTCCTACAATGAGCAGTTCTTC.

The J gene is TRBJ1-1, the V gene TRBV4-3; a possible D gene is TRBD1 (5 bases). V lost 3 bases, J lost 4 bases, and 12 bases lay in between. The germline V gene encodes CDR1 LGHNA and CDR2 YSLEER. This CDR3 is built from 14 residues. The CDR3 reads CASSHDWGSTEAFF. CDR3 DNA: TGCGCCAGCAGCCACGATTGGGGGTCCACTGAAGCTTTCTTT.

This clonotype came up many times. CDR3 protein: CASSATRASEVTEQFF. In DNA, the CDR3 is TGTGCCAGCAGCGCCACTCGGGCTAGCGAGGTAACTGAGCAGTTCTTC. V usage is TRBV9 and J usage is TRBJ2-1, with D perhaps TRBD2 (6 bases). CDR3 size: 16 residues. Trimming took 3 bases from V and 9 from J, leaving 22 bases between them. The germline V gene encodes CDR1 SGDLS and CDR2 YYNGEE.

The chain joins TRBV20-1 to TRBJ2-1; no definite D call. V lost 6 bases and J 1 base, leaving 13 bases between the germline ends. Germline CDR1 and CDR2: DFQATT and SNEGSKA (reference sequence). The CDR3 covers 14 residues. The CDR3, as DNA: TGCAGTGCCCCCGGGCAAGGGTCCTACAATGAGCAGTTCTTC. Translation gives CSAPGQGSYNEQFF.

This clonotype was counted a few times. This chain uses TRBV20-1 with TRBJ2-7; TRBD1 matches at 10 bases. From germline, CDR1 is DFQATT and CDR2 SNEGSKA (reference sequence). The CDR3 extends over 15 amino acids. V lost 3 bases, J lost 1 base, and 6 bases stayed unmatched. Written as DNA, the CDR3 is TGCAGTGCTAGCCCCGGGACAGGGGCATCCTACGAGCAGTACTTC. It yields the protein CSASPGTGASYEQYF.

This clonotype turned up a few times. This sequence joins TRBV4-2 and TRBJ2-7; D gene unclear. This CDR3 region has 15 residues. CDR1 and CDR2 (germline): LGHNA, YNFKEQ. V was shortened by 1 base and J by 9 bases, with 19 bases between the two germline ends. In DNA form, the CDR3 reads TGTGCCAGCAGCCAAGGACTGACCGGGCTTCTTACGCAGTACTTC. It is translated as CASSQGLTGLLTQYF.

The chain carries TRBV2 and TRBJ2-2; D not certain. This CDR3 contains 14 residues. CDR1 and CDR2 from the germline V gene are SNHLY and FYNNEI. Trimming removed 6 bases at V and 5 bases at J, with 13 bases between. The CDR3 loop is CASRGLCGTGELFF. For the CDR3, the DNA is TGTGCCAGCAGAGGTCTATGTGGAACCGGGGAGCTGTTTTTT.

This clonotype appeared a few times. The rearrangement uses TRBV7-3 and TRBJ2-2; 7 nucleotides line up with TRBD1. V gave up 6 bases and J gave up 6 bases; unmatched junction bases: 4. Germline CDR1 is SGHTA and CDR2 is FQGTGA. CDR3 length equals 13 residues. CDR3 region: CASSSDRPGELFF. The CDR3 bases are TGTGCCAGCAGTTCGGACAGGCCCGGGGAGCTGTTTTTT.

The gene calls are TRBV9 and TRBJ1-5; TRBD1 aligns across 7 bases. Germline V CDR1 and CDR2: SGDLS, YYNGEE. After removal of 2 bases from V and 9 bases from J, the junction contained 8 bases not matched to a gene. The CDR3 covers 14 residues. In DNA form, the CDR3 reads TGTGCCAGCAGCGTGGGACAGACAGAGGGGCCCCAGCATTTT. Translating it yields CASSVGQTEGPQHF.

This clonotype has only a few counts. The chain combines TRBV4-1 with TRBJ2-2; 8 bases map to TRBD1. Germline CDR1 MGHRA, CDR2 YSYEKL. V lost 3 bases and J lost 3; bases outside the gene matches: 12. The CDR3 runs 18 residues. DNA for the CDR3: TGCGCCAGCAGCCAGGAGCCGGGACAGGCTTCATACACCGGGGAGCTGTTTTTT. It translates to CASSQEPGQASYTGELFF.

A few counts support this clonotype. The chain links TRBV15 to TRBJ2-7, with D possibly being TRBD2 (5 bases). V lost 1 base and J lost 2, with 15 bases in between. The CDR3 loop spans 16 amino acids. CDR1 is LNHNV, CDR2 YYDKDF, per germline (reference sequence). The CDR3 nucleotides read TGTGCCACCAGCAGAGTTGCAGGAGGCCTTCCCTACGAGCAGTACGTC. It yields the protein CATSRVAGGLPYEQYV.

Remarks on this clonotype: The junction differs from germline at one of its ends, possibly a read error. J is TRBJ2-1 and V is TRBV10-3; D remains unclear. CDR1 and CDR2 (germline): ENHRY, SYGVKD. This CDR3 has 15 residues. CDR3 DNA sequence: TGTGCCATCAGCCACGACTGGAGCTCCTACCATGAGCAGTTCTTC. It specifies CAISHDWSSYHEQFF.

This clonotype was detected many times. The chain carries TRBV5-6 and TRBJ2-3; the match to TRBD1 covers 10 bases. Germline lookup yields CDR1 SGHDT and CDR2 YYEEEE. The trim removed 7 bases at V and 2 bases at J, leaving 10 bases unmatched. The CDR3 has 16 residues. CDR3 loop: CASDKTGGVLTDTQYF. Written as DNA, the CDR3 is TGTGCCAGCGACAAGACAGGGGGCGTACTCACAGATACGCAGTATTTT.

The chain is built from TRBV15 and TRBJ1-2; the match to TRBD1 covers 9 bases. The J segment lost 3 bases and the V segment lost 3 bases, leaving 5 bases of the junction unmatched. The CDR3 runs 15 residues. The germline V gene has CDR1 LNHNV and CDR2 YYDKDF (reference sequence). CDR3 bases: TGTGCCACCAGCAGCCTTACAGGGGGCGACTATGGCTACACCTTC. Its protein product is CATSSLTGGDYGYTF.

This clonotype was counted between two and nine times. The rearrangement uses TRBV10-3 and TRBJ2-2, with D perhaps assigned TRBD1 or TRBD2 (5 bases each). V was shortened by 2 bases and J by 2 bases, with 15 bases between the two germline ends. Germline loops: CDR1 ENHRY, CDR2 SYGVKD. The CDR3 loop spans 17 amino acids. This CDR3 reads CAISELPTGPNTGELFF. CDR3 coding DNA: TGTGCCATCAGTGAGCTCCCGACGGGACCCAACACCGGGGAGCTGTTTTTT.

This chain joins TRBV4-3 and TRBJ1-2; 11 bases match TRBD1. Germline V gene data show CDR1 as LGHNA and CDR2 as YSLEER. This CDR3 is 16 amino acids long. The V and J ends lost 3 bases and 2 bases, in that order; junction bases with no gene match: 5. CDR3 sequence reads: CASSHVGQGANYGYTF. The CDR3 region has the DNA TGCGCCAGCAGCCACGTAGGACAGGGGGCGAACTATGGCTACACCTTC.

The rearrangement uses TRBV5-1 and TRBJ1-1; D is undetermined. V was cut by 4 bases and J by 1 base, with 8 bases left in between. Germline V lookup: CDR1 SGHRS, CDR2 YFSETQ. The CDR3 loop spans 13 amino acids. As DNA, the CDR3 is TGCGCCAGCAGCCTGGACCCGAACACTGAAGCTTTCTTT. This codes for CASSLDPNTEAFF.

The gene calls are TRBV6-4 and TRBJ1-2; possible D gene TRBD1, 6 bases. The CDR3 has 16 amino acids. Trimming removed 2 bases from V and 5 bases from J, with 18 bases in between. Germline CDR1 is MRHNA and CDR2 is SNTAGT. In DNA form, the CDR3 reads TGTGCCAGCAGTGACGGCCCTTTCGGGGGCAGTTATGGCTACACCTTC. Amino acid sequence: CASSDGPFGGSYGYTF.